The clone carrying this T cell receptor (beta chain) was seen a few times. Its target is not known. V was clipped by 5 bases and J by 0 bases, with 15 bases between them. In germline, CDR1 is SGHVS, CDR2 FQNEAQ. CDR3 length equals 16 residues. These data come from a study of response to subunit inactivated influenza vaccine. Findings and limits, study-wide: T cells newly recruited by each seasonal influenza vaccination are few, the authors suggested.

One entry per CDR3 protein, called by TCRdb with MiXCR from the RT-PCR reads. Among 500,000 or so distinct CDR3 sequences listed, 16% were seen once. Sequencing used CD4+ T cells sorted from PBMCs, obtained around 25 months after vaccination. The source of this sequence is a man aged 45 to 75 who received an inactivated influenza vaccine. The chain employs TRBV7-8 and TRBJ2-3, with D tentatively TRBD2 (6 bases). The CDR3 DNA reads TGTGCCAGCAGCCCCCGCCCCGGGACTAGCACAGATACGCAGTATTTT. Encoded protein: CASSPRPGTSTDTQYF.